This T cell receptor beta chain stems from a study of cytomegalovirus exposure and HLA in healthy donors. Separate from the 666-subject first cohort, the roughly 110-subject validation cohort was the one that the donors belonged to. In this sample, this clone turned up once. Clones were read by immunoSEQ multiplex PCR, and TCRdb kept only the in-frame ones, dropping some. The data show a few hundred thousand clones, over 80% seen once. The junction had 9 bases not matched to a gene; V was cut back by 5 bases and J by 4 bases. The CDR3 length is 15 residues. Per the germline V gene, CDR1 is LNHDA and CDR2 is SQIVND (reference sequence).

The receptor was derived from a woman under 30 in good health and CMV-seronegative. The chain is built from TRBV19 and TRBJ1-1, with 8 bases that match TRBD1. The sample comprised PBMCs. The CDR3 bases are TGTGCCAGTAGTTTAGCACAGGGGGACGGCACTGAAGCTTTCTTT. Translated: CASSLAQGDGTEAFF.